This TCR beta chain was identified during a study of CD8 T cells in ankylosing spondylitis. Whole-study findings and limits: Characteristic of ankylosing spondylitis blood, it appeared, was a TCR beta motif comprising about eight highly homologous variants.

MiXCR, run by TCRdb on the 5' RACE reads, gives a single entry per CDR3 protein. This repertoire shows about 36,000 distinct CDR3 sequences, approximately 11% found once; its top ten account for roughly 21%. From germline, CDR1 is SGHRS and CDR2 YFSETQ. V was clipped by 4 bases and J by 9 bases, with 11 bases between them. CDR3 size: 12 residues. This clonotype was seen ten or more times. Its antigen is not identified. The sequenced sample was synovial fluid, either unsorted or a sorted T cell fraction (not recorded which). The chain carries TRBV5-1 and TRBJ2-1; D is perhaps TRBD2 (6 bases). The sequence was collected from a male donor with ankylosing spondylitis. The CDR3 DNA reads TGCGCCAGCAGCCCCCCGGGGGTTGAGCAGTTCTTC. The encoded protein is CASSPPGVEQFF.